A single sample gave rise to the 12 T cell receptor beta chains below, sequenced in a study of T cells in Graves' hyperthyroidism and ophthalmopathy (dated by TCRdb to the late 2010s). Preparation of the library involved multiplex PCR. TCRdb shows the sequencer as Illumina HiSeq 2000. The TCR beta CDR3 regions were amplified from RNA transcripts. The TCR CDR3 was subjected to a first round of RT-PCR using the HTBI primer set and the Qiagen OneStep RT-PCR kit. TCRdb reworked the public reads: Q25 trimming with fastp, MiXCR clone assembly, productive beta chains retained. Identical CDR3 proteins give one entry, which carries the most common genes and DNA. This sample is represented by about 590,000 distinct CDR3 sequences; about 15% of them were singletons. Roughly 7.3% of the sample lies in the top ten. The specimen was blood. Every receptor here comes from a woman in her twenties or thirties with Graves' hyperthyroidism.

This clonotype was seen ten or more times. The chain has TRBV2 and TRBJ2-7, with 7 bases matching TRBD2. Germline CDR1 is SNHLY and CDR2 is FYNNEI. The length of the CDR3 is 14 residues. The ends lost 3 bases at V and 3 bases at J; junction bases unmatched: 5. This CDR3 reads CASSEVGTNYEQYF. The CDR3 nucleotides read TGTGCCAGCAGTGAGGTGGGGACTAACTACGAGCAGTACTTC. Together with reference TRBV2 and TRBJ2-7, the CDR3 gives the full variable domain: EPEVTQTPSHQVTQMGQEVILRCVPISNHLYFYWYRQILGQKVEFLVSFYNNEISEKSEIFDDQFSVERPDGSNFTLKIRSTKLEDSAMYFCASSEVGTNYEQYFGPGTRLTVT.

About this clonotype itself: A single base separates this from a much larger clone, so it may be a read error. The chain is built from TRBV7-9 and TRBJ2-7; D possibly uses TRBD1 or TRBD2 (5 bases each). Per germline, CDR1 SEHNR and CDR2 FQNEAQ (reference sequence). CDR3 length equals 15 residues. The CDR3 DNA reads as TGTGCCAGCAGCCCCACTCGGGGCATCGCCTACGAGCGGTACTTC. This sequence encodes CASSPTRGIAYERYF.

This chain connects TRBV19 to TRBJ2-1, with TRBD1 identical over 7 bases. The germline V gene has CDR1 LNHDA and CDR2 SQIVND (reference sequence). The junction had 14 bases not matched to a gene; V was cut back by 5 bases and J by 7 bases. This CDR3 region has 16 residues. CDR3: CASSSRSGTVSNEQFF. The CDR3 nucleotides read TGTGCCAGTAGTTCACGCTCCGGGACAGTGAGTAATGAGCAGTTCTTC.

V gene TRBV10-3 combines with J gene TRBJ2-2; TRBD2 matches 11 bases. V lost 5 bases to trimming and J lost 4 bases; unmatched junction nucleotides: 9. Germline lookup yields CDR1 ENHRY and CDR2 SYGVKD. The CDR3 extends over 17 amino acids. The CDR3 nucleotides read TGTGCCATCAGTCGGTTTCAGACTAGCGGGACCACCGGGGAGCTGTTTTTT. Translated, it gives CAISRFQTSGTTGELFF.

This clonotype was detected ten times or more. The CDR3 region is CSAHGTGSYEQYF. The CDR3 region has the DNA TGCAGTGCTCATGGGACAGGCTCCTACGAGCAGTACTTC. The V call is TRBV20-1, the J call TRBJ2-7; 8 bases align to TRBD1. The V gene's germline CDR1 is DFQATT and CDR2 SNEGSKA (reference sequence). Trimming at V came to 5 bases and at J to 0 bases, leaving 3 bases not matched to a gene. This CDR3 comprises 13 residues.

This clonotype has more than one count but fewer than ten. The chain is built from TRBV4-3 and TRBJ2-1, with 8 bases fitting TRBD1. After removal of 5 bases from V and 9 bases from J, the junction contained 9 bases not matched to a gene. CDR1 and CDR2 (germline): LGHNA, YSLEER. This CDR3 comprises 14 residues. The CDR3 here is CASSYDRGKGEQFF. As DNA, the CDR3 is TGCGCCAGCAGCTATGACAGGGGTAAGGGTGAGCAGTTCTTC.

Many counts were recorded for this clonotype. The J gene is TRBJ1-2, the V gene TRBV6-1; 9 positions match TRBD1. Germline-derived CDR1 and CDR2 are MNHNS and SASEGT. This CDR3 is built from 16 residues. V was clipped by 7 bases and J by 3 bases; unmatched bases: 12. The CDR3 nucleotides are TGTGCCAGCACCAGGCTACAGGGGGCGCAGCACTATGGCTACACCTTC. Translating gives CASTRLQGAQHYGYTF.

This clonotype was recorded at least ten times. This sequence joins TRBV11-2 and TRBJ2-1; possible D gene TRBD2, 5 bases. This CDR3 comprises 15 residues. Trimming shortened V by 1 base and J by 4 bases, and 11 bases separated the two germline ends. CDR1 is SGHAT, CDR2 FQNNGV, per germline. The CDR3 bases are TGTGCCAGCAGCTTAGGCCAGCGGAGGTACAATGAGCAGTTCTTC. Translating it yields CASSLGQRRYNEQFF.

This clonotype was recorded once. V and J are TRBV14 and TRBJ1-1; 8 bases fit TRBD1. The V segment lost 4 bases and the J segment 5 bases; nucleotides outside the gene matches: 3. Germline V gives CDR1 SGHDN, CDR2 FVKESK. The CDR3 has 13 amino acids. In DNA form, the CDR3 reads TGTGCCAGCAGCCGACAGGGGCTAACTGAAGCTTTCTTT. Residues: CASSRQGLTEAFF.

Of note for this clonotype: A much larger clone differs from this one at a single base, so this may be a read error. V usage is TRBV20-1 and J usage is TRBJ2-7; D not certain. The germline gives CDR1 DFQATT, CDR2 SNEGSKA (reference sequence). This CDR3 has 10 residues. Trimming took off 7 bases at V and 6 bases at J, with 10 bases between the two ends. The CDR3 region has the DNA TGCAGTGTTAGCCATACCGAGCAGTACTTC. This encodes CSVSHTEQYF.

This clonotype was counted ten times or more. The chain employs TRBV18 and TRBJ1-1, with TRBD1 as a possible D gene (5 bases). Germline CDR1 KGHSH, CDR2 LQKENI. Deletions cut 0 bases from V and 7 bases from J, with 12 bases between. This CDR3 has 14 amino acids. This chain's CDR3 is CASSPPSQGYEAFF. In DNA, the CDR3 is TGTGCCAGCTCACCACCTTCGCAGGGTTATGAAGCTTTCTTT.

The table lists this clonotype with many counts. The genes are TRBV11-3 and TRBJ2-3; no reliable D call. The germline gives CDR1 SGHNT, CDR2 YENEEA. Trimming pared 1 base from V and 1 base from J, leaving 9 bases between. The CDR3 is 15 residues long. CDR3 region: CASSLAPSRTDTQYF. The DNA of the CDR3 is TGTGCCAGCAGCTTAGCACCGTCCCGCACAGATACGCAGTATTTT.